The 10 T cell receptor beta chains below come from one sample, sequenced in a study of shared clonotypes between healthy human individuals. Repertoires were generated with immunoSEQ multiplex PCR, while TCRdb's copy carries only in-frame clones and drops some. This table holds around 2.1 million clones, about 92% found once. Naive-designated CD8 cells lacked CD45RO, were positively enriched for CCR7, and omitted terminally differentiated effector memory CD45RA+ cells. Specimen: naive CD8+ T cells from PBMCs. These receptors came from a young man in good health. Some clones in this sample may be carry-over from other donors' samples.

The CDR3 sequence is CASSPRLAGGLGDNNEQFF. The CDR3 nucleotides are TGTGCCAGCAGCCCCCGACTAGCGGGAGGTCTCGGGGATAACAATGAGCAGTTCTTC. The V call is TRBV7-9, the J call TRBJ2-1, with 13 bases aligning to TRBD2. The germline gives CDR1 SEHNR, CDR2 FQNEAQ (reference sequence). V trimming: 5 bases; J trimming: 5 bases; junction bases outside the gene matches: 15. This CDR3 has 19 residues.

Only a few counts were recorded for this clone. This chain connects TRBV7-9 to TRBJ1-2, with D unclear. V was trimmed by 5 bases and J by 3 bases, leaving 22 bases between them. This CDR3 comprises 17 residues. Germline V gives CDR1 SEHNR, CDR2 FQNEAQ (reference sequence). The chain's CDR3 is CASSTVRAREPYYGYTF. CDR3 DNA sequence: TGTGCCAGCAGCACCGTACGAGCCCGTGAACCGTACTATGGCTACACCTTC. The variable domain in full, with the rest retrieved from reference TRBV7-9 and TRBJ1-2, is DTGVSQNPRHKITKRGQNVTFRCDPISEHNRLYWYRQTLGQGPEFLTYFQNEAQLEKSRLLSDRFSAERPKGSFSTLEIQRTEQGDSAMYLCASSTVRAREPYYGYTFGSGTRLTVV.

This chain links TRBV4-3 with TRBJ1-5; maybe TRBD1 (6 bases). The V end was cut by 4 bases, the J end by 4 bases, with 11 bases between. This CDR3 comprises 14 residues. Germline V gives CDR1 LGHNA, CDR2 YSLEER. As DNA, the CDR3 is TGCGCCAGCAGCCCAGGGGTTAAAAATCAGCCCCAGCATTTT. This gives the protein CASSPGVKNQPQHF.

This chain joins TRBV5-1 and TRBJ2-3, with D possibly called TRBD1 or TRBD2 (5 bases each). Trimming shortened V by 2 bases and J by 2 bases, and 15 bases separated the two germline ends. The CDR3 consists of 16 residues. Germline-derived CDR1 and CDR2 are SGHRS and YFSETQ. The CDR3 reads CASSFVGTDFTDTQYF. CDR3 nucleotide sequence: TGCGCCAGCAGCTTCGTCGGGACGGACTTCACAGATACGCAGTATTTT.

The J gene is TRBJ2-5, the V gene TRBV4-3; 7 nucleotides match TRBD2. The germline gives CDR1 LGHNA, CDR2 YSLEER. V was clipped by 3 bases and J by 4 bases; unmatched bases: 8. The CDR3 extends over 15 amino acids. The CDR3 bases are TGCGCCAGCAGCCATGGAGCGGGAAGTAGAGAGACCCAGTACTTC. Its protein product is CASSHGAGSRETQYF.

The gene calls are TRBV7-3 and TRBJ2-5; tentatively, D is TRBD1 (6 bases). V shed 5 bases and J shed 3 bases, with 16 bases lying between them. CDR1 SGHTA and CDR2 FQGTGA come from the germline V gene. CDR3 length equals 15 residues. The CDR3 protein is CASSTRQESEETQYF. The CDR3 DNA sequence: TGTGCCAGCAGCACACGACAGGAAAGTGAAGAGACCCAGTACTTC.

The CDR3 protein is CASSVVYEWGTEAFF. CDR3 bases: TGTGCCAGCAGCGTGGTTTATGAGTGGGGCACTGAAGCTTTCTTT. V usage is TRBV5-6 and J usage is TRBJ1-1, with D hard to call. This CDR3 comprises 15 residues. Trimming took 4 bases from V and 4 from J, leaving 17 bases between them. Germline V gives CDR1 SGHDT, CDR2 YYEEEE. Complete variable domain (other parts from reference TRBV5-6 and TRBJ1-1): DAGVTQSPTHLIKTRGQQVTLRCSPKSGHDTVSWYQQALGQGPQFIFQYYEEEERQRGNFPDRFSGHQFPNYSSELNVNALLLGDSALYLCASSVVYEWGTEAFFGQGTRLTVV.

The rearrangement links TRBV19 to TRBJ1-1, with 8 bases aligning to TRBD1. This CDR3 region has 15 residues. The germline V gene has CDR1 LNHDA and CDR2 SQIVND (reference sequence). J gave up 5 bases and V 3 bases, and 8 bases lay outside the gene matches. CDR3 residues: CASSIKHRGWTEAFF. The CDR3, as DNA: TGTGCCAGTAGTATTAAACACAGGGGGTGGACTGAAGCTTTCTTT.

This chain connects TRBV30 to TRBJ1-5; D may be TRBD1 (5 bases). CDR1 is GTSNPN, CDR2 SVGIG, per germline (reference sequence). CDR3 size: 13 residues. The V end lost 2 bases, the J end lost 6 bases, and 11 bases lay between the germline ends. The DNA for the CDR3 is TGTGCCTGGAGTAAGGGGAGGAGTCAGCCCCAGCATTTT. This gives the protein CAWSKGRSQPQHF.

The chain carries TRBV9 and TRBJ1-4; 8 positions match TRBD1. J lost 8 bases, V lost 3 bases, and 9 bases had no gene match. CDR1 is SGDLS, CDR2 YYNGEE, per germline. The CDR3 length is 15 residues. The CDR3 coding sequence is TGTGCCAGCAGCGGCCGACAGGGGAGTAACGAAAAACTGTTTTTT. It translates to CASSGRQGSNEKLFF.